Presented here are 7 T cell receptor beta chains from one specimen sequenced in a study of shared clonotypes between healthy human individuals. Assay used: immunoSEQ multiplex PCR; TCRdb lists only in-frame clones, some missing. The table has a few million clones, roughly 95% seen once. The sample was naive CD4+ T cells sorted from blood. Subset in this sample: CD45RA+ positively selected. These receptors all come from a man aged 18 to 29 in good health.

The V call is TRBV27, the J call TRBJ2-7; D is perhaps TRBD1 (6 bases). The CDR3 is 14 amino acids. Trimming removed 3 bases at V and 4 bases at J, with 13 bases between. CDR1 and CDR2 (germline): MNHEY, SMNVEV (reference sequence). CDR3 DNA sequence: TGTGCCAGCAGTTTTTCTCCAGGGGCTTACGAGCAGTACTTC. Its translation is CASSFSPGAYEQYF.

DNA of the CDR3: TGTGCCAGCATGCTAACAGGGAACACTGAAGCTTTCTTT. Translated: CASMLTGNTEAFF. The chain carries TRBV7-9 and TRBJ1-1; possible D gene TRBD1, 5 bases. In germline, CDR1 is SEHNR, CDR2 FQNEAQ (reference sequence). This CDR3 contains 13 residues. V was pared by 7 bases and J by 1 base, with 10 bases between. Complete variable domain (other parts from reference TRBV7-9 and TRBJ1-1): DTGVSQNPRHKITKRGQNVTFRCDPISEHNRLYWYRQTLGQGPEFLTYFQNEAQLEKSRLLSDRFSAERPKGSFSTLEIQRTEQGDSAMYLCASMLTGNTEAFFGQGTRLTVV.

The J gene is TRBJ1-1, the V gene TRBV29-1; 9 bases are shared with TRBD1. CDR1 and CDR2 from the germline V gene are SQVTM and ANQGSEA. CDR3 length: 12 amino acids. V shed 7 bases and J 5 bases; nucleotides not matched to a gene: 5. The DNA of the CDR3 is TGCAGCGCCAACAGGGGGCAAACTGAAGCTTTCTTT. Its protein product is CSANRGQTEAFF.

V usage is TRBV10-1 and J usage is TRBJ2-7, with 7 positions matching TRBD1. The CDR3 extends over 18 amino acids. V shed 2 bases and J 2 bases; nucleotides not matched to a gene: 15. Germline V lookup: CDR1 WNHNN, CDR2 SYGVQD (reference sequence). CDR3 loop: CASSEPVPLTGSTYEQYF. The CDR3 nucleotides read TGCGCCAGCAGTGAGCCTGTCCCCTTGACAGGGTCTACCTACGAGCAGTACTTC.

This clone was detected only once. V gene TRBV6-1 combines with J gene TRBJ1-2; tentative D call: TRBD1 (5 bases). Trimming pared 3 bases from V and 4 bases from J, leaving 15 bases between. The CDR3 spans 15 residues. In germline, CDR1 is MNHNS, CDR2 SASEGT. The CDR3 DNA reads TGTGCCAGCAGTGAGCAGGAGGGGTTCCCCTATGGCTACACCTTC. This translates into CASSEQEGFPYGYTF.

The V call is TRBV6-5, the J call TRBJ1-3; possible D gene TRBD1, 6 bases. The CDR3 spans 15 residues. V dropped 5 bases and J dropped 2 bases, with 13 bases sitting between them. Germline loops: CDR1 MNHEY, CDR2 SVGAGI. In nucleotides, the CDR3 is TGTGCCAGCAGTCTCGGGGGGGCGGCTGGAAACACCATATATTTT. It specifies CASSLGGAAGNTIYF.

The DNA of the CDR3 is TGTGCCAGCAGCTTGGACAGGGCGAATCAGCCCCAGCATTTT. It translates to CASSLDRANQPQHF. This chain connects TRBV5-4 to TRBJ1-5, with D possibly being TRBD1 (6 bases). The length of the CDR3 is 14 residues. Germline CDR1 and CDR2: SGHNT and YYREEE (reference sequence). V shed 0 bases and J shed 4 bases, with 8 bases lying between them.